The text below deals with one TCR beta chain. Its antigen is undetermined. The data stem from a study of regulatory T cells in long-lasting Graves disease. In the study overall: Less than 3 months of antithyroid drugs had been taken by newly diagnosed Graves' patients.

Specified time point: newly diagnosed GD, antithyroid drugs for less than 3 months. TCR sequences were obtained from RNA taken from PBMCs. Findings of the study overall: Newly diagnosed Graves' patients had higher TCR diversity than persistent ones. It was possible that the small sample size reduced accuracy.

CDR3 regions were amplified by Arm-PCR using iRepertoire HTBI primers to build TCR beta libraries. TCRdb re-called the multiplex PCR reads through MiXCR, storing one row per CDR3 protein. The data show hundreds of thousands of distinct CDR3 sequences, 15% to 17% seen once. The sample in question was peripheral blood mononuclear cells (PBMCs), obtained at new diagnosis, from a patient treated with antithyroid drugs. This TCR was sampled from a female donor with Graves disease.

CDR3 amino acids: CSVVYGSYEQYF. CDR3 nucleotide sequence: TGCAGCGTTGTGTACGGCTCCTACGAGCAGTACTTC. The rearrangement joins TRBV29-1 to TRBJ2-7; D remains ambiguous. Trimming stripped 4 bases from V and 0 bases from J, with 7 bases between. Germline CDR1 and CDR2: SQVTM and ANQGSEA. The CDR3 contains 12 residues.